Detailed here is one TCR beta chain. This specimen comes from a study of blood T cell repertoires in COVID-19. Study-level information: PBMCs, B-cell-depleted T cells, or T cells were the source of the cDNA or gDNA that made up the material.

In Seattle, patients joined the study during active infection and were tracked longitudinally. The germline V gene has CDR1 SGHTA and CDR2 FQGNSA. There are 13 residues in the CDR3. Trimming removed 5 bases from V and 5 bases from J; junction bases left unmatched: 2. Sequenced by immunoSEQ multiplex PCR; TCRdb stores in-frame clones only, minus some. The table has about 200,000 clones, approximately 90% seen once. This receptor was obtained from a man between 45 and 60 years old with COVID-19, enrolled during active disease. This chain links TRBV7-2 with TRBJ2-1; 8 nucleotides line up with TRBD2. The sequencing input was peripheral blood. The CDR3 is CASSLLADNEQFF. DNA for the CDR3: TGTGCCAGCAGCCTACTAGCGGACAATGAGCAGTTCTTC. Supplemented by reference TRBV7-2 and TRBJ2-1, the full variable domain reads GAGVSQSPSNKVTEKGKDVELRCDPISGHTALYWYRQSLGQGLEFLIYFQGNSAPDKSGLPSDRFSAERTGGSVSTLTIQRTQQEDSAVYLCASSLLADNEQFFGPGTRLTVL.